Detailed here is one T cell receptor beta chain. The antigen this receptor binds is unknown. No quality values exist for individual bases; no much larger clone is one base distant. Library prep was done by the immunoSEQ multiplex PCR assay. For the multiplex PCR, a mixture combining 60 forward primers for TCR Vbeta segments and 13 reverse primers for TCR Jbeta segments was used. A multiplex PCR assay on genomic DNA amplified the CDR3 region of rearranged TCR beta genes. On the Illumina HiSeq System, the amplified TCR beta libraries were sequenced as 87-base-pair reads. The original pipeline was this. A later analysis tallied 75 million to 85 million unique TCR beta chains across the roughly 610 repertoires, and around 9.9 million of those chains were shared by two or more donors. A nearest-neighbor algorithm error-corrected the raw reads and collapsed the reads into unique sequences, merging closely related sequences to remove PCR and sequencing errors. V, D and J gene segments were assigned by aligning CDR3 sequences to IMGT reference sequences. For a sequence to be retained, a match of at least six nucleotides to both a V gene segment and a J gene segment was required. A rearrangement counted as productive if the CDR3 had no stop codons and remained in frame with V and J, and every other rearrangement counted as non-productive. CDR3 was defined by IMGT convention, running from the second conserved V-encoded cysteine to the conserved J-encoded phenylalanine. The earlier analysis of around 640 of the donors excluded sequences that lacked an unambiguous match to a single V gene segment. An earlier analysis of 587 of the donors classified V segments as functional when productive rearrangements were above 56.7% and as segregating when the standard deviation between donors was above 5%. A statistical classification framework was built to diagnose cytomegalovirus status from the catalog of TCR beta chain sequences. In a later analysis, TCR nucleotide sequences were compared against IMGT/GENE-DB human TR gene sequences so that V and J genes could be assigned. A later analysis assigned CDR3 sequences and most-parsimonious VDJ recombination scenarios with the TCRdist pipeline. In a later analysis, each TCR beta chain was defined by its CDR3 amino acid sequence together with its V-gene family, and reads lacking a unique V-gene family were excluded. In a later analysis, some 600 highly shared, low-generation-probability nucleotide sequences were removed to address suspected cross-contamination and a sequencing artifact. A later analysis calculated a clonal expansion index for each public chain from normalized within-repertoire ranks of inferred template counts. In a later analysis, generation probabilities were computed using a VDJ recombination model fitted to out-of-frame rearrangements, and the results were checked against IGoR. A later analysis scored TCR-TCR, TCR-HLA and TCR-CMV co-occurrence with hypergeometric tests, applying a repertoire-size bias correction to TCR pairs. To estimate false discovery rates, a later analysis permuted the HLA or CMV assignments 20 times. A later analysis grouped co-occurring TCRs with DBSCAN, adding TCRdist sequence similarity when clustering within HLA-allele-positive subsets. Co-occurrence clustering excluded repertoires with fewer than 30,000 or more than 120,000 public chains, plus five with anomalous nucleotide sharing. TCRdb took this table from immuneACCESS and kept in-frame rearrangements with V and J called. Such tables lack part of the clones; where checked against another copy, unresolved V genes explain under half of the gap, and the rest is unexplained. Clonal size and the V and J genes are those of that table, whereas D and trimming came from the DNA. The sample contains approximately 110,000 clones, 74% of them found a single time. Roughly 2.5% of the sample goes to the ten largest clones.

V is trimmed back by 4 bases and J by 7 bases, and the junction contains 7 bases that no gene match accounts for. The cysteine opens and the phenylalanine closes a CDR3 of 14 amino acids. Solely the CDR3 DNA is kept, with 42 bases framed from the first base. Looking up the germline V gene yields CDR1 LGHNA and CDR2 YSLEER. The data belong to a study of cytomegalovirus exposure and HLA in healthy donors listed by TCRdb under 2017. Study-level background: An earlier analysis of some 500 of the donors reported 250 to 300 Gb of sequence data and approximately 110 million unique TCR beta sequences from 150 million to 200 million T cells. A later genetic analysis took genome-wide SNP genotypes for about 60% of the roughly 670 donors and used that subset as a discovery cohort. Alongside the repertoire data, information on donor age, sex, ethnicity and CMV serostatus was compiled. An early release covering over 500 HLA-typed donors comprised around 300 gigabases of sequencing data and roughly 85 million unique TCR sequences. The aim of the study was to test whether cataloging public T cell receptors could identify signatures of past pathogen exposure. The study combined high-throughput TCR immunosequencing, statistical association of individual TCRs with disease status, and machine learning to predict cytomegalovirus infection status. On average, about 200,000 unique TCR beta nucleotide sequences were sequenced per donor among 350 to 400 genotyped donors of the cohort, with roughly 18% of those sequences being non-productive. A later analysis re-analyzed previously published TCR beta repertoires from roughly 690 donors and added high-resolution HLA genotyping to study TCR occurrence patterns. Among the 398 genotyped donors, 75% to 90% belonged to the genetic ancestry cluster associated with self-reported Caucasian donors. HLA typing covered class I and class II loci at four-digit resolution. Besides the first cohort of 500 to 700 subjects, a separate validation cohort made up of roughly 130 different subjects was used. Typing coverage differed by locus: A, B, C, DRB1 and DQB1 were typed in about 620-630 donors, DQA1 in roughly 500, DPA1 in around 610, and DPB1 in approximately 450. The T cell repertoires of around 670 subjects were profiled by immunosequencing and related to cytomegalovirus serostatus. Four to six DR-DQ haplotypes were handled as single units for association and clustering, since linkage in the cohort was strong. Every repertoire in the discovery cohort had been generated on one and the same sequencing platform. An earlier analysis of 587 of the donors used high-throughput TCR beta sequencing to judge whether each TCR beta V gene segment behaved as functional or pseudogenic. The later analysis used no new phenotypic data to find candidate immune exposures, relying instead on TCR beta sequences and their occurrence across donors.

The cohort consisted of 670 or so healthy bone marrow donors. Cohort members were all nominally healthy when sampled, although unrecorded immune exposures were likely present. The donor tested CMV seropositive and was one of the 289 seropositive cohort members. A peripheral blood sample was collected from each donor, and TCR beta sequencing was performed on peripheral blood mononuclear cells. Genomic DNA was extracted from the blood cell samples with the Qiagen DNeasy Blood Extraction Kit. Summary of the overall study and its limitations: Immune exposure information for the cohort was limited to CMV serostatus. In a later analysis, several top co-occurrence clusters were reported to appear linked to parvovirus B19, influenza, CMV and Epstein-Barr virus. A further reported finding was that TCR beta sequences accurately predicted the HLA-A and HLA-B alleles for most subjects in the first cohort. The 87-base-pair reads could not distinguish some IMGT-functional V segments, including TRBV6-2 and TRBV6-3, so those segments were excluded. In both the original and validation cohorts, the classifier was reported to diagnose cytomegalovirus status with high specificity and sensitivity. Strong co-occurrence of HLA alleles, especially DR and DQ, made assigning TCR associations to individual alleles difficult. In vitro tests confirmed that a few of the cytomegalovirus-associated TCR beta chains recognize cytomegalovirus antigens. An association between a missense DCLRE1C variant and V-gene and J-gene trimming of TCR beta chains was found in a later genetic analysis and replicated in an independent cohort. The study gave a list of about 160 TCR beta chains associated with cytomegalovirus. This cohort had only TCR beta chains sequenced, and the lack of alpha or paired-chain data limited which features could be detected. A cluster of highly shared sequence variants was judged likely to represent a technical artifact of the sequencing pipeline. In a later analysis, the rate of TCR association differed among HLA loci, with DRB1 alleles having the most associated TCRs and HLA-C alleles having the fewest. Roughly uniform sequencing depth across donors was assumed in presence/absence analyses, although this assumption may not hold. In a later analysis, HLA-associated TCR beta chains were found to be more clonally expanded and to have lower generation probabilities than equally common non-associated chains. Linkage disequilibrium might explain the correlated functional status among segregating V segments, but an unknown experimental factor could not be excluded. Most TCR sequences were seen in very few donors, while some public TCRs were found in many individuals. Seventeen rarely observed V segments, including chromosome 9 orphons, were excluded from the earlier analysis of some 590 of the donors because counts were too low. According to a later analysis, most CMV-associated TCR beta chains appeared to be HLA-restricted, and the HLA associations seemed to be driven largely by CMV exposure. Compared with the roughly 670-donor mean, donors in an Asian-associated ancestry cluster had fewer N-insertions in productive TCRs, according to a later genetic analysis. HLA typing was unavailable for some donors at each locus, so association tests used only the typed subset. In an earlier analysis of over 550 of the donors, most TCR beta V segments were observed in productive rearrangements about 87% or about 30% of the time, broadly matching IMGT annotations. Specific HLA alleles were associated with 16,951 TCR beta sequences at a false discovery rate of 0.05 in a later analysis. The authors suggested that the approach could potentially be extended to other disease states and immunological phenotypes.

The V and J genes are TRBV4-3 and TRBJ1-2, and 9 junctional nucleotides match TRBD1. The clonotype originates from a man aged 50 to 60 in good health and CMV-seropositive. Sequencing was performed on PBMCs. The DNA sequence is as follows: TGCGCCAGCAGCCGCGCCACAGGGGGCTTTGGCTACACCTTC. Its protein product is CASSRATGGFGYTF.